This section outlines one T cell receptor (beta chain) sequence together with its context. These data originate in a study of preoperative IRX-2 immunotherapy in early breast cancer. CDR3 size: 13 residues. V trimming: 4 bases; J trimming: 6 bases; junction bases outside the gene matches: 4. Germline-derived CDR1 and CDR2 are SQVTM and ANQGSEA. Only in-frame clones appear in the TCRdb table, and some are missing; sequencing was by immunoSEQ multiplex PCR. The sample contains fewer than 6,500 clones, almost 75% of which appear only once. Sample treatment: preoperative locoregional IRX-2 cytokine immunotherapy. This phase Ib study tested locoregional IRX-2 cytokine immunotherapy given before surgery.

Sample: tumor tissue, taken before IRX-2 immunotherapy. The chain couples TRBV29-1 to TRBJ2-7; 12 bases fit TRBD2. The source of this sequence is a human donor with breast cancer. CDR3 DNA: TGCAGCGTTGGACTAGCGGGAGCTGGCGAGCAGTACTTC. Translated: CSVGLAGAGEQYF.